The subject of this entry is one T cell receptor beta chain. Antigen unknown. The data stem from a study of Ad26.COV2.S vaccination and SARS-CoV-2 variants. Overall study: Donor joined the COV1001 Ad26.COV2.S trial arm. Study-level points and caveats: Measurement of non-spike TCR breadth gave similar results in vaccine and placebo recipients.

Indicated treatment: 15 to 20 received Ad26.COV2.S at low or high dose, single or two shots; roughly five received placebo; per-sample allocation not given. Collection of the samples took place on day 63 after the first injection of vaccine or placebo. The assay was immunoSEQ multiplex PCR, and TCRdb's table has in-frame clones only and misses some. The sample gives 350,000 to 450,000 clones, roughly 80% of which show up once; around 7% is in the top ten. This receptor was taken from a person between 18 and 65 years old who received the Ad26.COV2.S COVID-19 vaccine or a placebo. The specimen was peripheral blood, collected in a trial of Ad26.COV2.S vaccine versus placebo.

The CDR3 nucleotides read TGTGCCAGTCAGGAGGTAGGGGGACTCCCTGTTGAAGCTTTCTTT. This sequence encodes CASQEVGGLPVEAFF. The genes are TRBV19 and TRBJ1-1; tentatively, D is TRBD1 (6 bases). Trimming removed 8 bases from V and 7 bases from J, with 23 bases in between. This CDR3 is built from 15 residues. Germline V lookup: CDR1 LNHDA, CDR2 SQIVND (reference sequence).